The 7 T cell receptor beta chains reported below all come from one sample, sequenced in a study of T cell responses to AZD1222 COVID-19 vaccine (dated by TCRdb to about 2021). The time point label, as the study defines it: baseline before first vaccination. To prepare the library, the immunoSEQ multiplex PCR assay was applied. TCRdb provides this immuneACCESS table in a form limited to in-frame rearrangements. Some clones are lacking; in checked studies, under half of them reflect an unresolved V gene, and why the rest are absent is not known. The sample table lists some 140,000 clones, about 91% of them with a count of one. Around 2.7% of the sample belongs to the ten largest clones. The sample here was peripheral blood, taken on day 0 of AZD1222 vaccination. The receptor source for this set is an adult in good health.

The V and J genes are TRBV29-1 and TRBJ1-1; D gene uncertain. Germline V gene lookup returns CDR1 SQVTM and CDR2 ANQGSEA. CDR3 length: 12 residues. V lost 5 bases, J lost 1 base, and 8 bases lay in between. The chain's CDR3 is CSVQIKNTEAFF. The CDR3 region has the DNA TGCAGCGTTCAAATAAAGAACACTGAAGCTTTCTTT.

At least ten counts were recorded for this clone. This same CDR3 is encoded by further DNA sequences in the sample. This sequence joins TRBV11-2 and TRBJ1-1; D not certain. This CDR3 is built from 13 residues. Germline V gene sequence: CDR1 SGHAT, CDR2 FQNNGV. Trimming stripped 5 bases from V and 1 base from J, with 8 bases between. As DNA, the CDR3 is TGTGCCAGCAGCGGGGATAGGAACACTGAAGCTTTCTTT. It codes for CASSGDRNTEAFF.

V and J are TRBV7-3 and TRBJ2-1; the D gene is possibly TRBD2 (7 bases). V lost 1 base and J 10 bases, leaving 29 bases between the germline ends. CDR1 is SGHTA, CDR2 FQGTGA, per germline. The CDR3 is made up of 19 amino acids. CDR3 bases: TGTGCCAGCAGCTTAAGTGGTCGGGCGGGAGTACTCCGAGGGGGAGAGCAGTTCTTC. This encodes CASSLSGRAGVLRGGEQFF.

The CDR3 region has the DNA TGTGCCAGCAGCTCCGGGACAGCCTATGGCTACACCTTC. It translates to CASSSGTAYGYTF. The chain combines TRBV7-2 with TRBJ1-2; 7 positions agree with TRBD1. Germline assignment: CDR1 SGHTA and CDR2 FQGNSA. The CDR3 has 13 amino acids. The junction had 3 bases not matched to a gene; V was cut back by 4 bases and J by 4 bases.

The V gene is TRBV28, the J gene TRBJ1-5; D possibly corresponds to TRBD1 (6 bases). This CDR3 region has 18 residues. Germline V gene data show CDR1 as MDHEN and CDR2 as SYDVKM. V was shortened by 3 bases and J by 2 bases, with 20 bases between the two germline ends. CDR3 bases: TGTGCCAGCAGTTTTTATCCAGCACAGGGTGGGGGCAATCAGCCCCAGCATTTT. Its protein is CASSFYPAQGGGNQPQHF. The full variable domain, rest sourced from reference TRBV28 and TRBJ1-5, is DVKVTQSSRYLVKRTGEKVFLECVQDMDHENMFWYRQDPGLGLRLIYFSYDVKMKEKGDIPEGYSVSREKKERFSLILESASTNQTSMYLCASSFYPAQGGGNQPQHFGDGTRLSIL.

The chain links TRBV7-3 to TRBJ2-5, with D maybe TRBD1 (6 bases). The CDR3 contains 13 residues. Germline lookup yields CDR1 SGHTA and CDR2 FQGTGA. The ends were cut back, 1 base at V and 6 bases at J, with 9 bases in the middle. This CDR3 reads CASSLNRAQTQYF. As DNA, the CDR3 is TGTGCCAGCAGCTTAAACAGGGCCCAGACCCAGTACTTC. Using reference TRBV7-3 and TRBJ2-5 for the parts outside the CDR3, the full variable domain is GAGVSQTPSNKVTEKGKYVELRCDPISGHTALYWYRQSLGQGPEFLIYFQGTGAADDSGLPNDRFFAVRPEGSVSTLKIQRTERGDSAVYLCASSLNRAQTQYFGPGTRLLVL.

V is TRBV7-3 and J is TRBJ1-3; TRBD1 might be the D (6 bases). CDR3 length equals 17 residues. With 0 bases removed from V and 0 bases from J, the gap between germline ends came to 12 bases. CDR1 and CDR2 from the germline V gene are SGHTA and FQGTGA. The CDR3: CASSLTPGQSSGNTIYF. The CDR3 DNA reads TGTGCCAGCAGCTTAACGCCGGGACAAAGCTCTGGAAACACCATATATTTT.